This is a list of T cell receptor beta chains from one sample in a study of CD8 T cells in ankylosing spondylitis. A single record per CDR3 protein comes from TCRdb applying MiXCR to the 5' RACE reads. The sample records around 300,000 distinct CDR3 sequences, roughly 14% being singletons. The material sequenced was blood, either unsorted or a sorted T cell fraction (not recorded which). These TCRs come from a male donor with ankylosing spondylitis or in good health (not recorded which). Both conserved end residues are part of each CDR3. A D gene is named only where the DNA matches it firmly. A clone size is listed for some rows: how often the clone was seen (once, few, many), or a class if it is expanded.

14	.	TRBV5-4	TRBJ2-7	.	TGTGCCAGCACCGCTCAGGGAGGAGGGTACGAGCAGTACTTC	CASTAQGGGYEQYF
16	TRBD2	TRBV27	TRBJ2-5	.	TGTGCCAGCAGCACCTGGACTAGCGGGAGGGTAGAGACCCAGTACTTC	CASSTWTSGRVETQYF
13	.	TRBV6-1	TRBJ1-2	few	TGTGCCAGCACCCCGTCCCAGGGGTCTGGCTACACCTTC	CASTPSQGSGYTF
12	.	TRBV6-1	TRBJ1-1	few	TGTGCCAGCCAGTTTGAGGACACTGAAGCTTTCTTT	CASQFEDTEAFF
16	.	TRBV3-1	TRBJ1-6	few	TGTGCCAGCAGCCAAGAGTCCAGGGGTGGTAATTCACCCCTCCACTTT	CASSQESRGGNSPLHF
14	TRBD1	TRBV10-3	TRBJ1-1	many	TGTGCCATCGGGCCTGGACAGGTGAACACTGAAGCTTTCTTT	CAIGPGQVNTEAFF
15	.	TRBV27	TRBJ1-2	.	TGTGCCAGCAGTTCCTCCCCTGGGGGTCACTATGGCTACACCTTC	CASSSSPGGHYGYTF
13	.	TRBV11-1	TRBJ2-7	few	TGTGCCAGCAGCTTACTGGAATCCTACGAGCAGTACTTC	CASSLLESYEQYF
14	TRBD2	TRBV5-1	TRBJ2-7	few	TGCGCCAGCAGCTTACCCAGCGGGGCGGGGGAGCAGTACTTC	CASSLPSGAGEQYF
15	.	TRBV5-5	TRBJ2-2	.	TGTGCCAGCACCCTGGAGGGACGCGTCACCGGGGAGCTGTTTTTT	CASTLEGRVTGELFF
13	.	TRBV29-1	TRBJ2-1	.	TGCAGCGTAGAGAGGGGCGCCTACAATGAGCAGTTCTTC	CSVERGAYNEQFF
15	TRBD1	TRBV12-3/TRBV12-4	TRBJ1-5	.	TGTGCCAGCAGTACTAACAGGGGAGGGGTACAGCCCCAGCATTTT	CASSTNRGGVQPQHF
14	TRBD2	TRBV29-1	TRBJ2-3	few	TGCAGCGTACTAGCGGGGGGTCCAGGAGATACGCAGTATTTT	CSVLAGGPGDTQYF
16	.	TRBV4-2	TRBJ2-3	few	TGTGCCAGCAGCCAAGTCGGGGGAGAGAGGACAGATACGCAGTATTTT	CASSQVGGERTDTQYF
15	.	TRBV5-6	TRBJ2-1	few	TGTGCCAGCAGCTTAATTAGGAGCTCCTACAATGAGCAGTTCTTC	CASSLIRSSYNEQFF
16	TRBD2	TRBV5-1	TRBJ2-7	.	TGCGCCAGCAGCCCGGGGACTAGCGGATACTCCTACGAGCAGTACTTC	CASSPGTSGYSYEQYF
14	.	TRBV5-1	TRBJ2-3	few	TGCGCCAGCAGCTGGGGTCCGGGGGCAGATACGCAGTATTTT	CASSWGPGADTQYF
14	TRBD2	TRBV7-2	TRBJ2-1	.	TGTGCCAGCAGCTGGGGAGGGTCCTACAATGAGCAGTTCTTC	CASSWGGSYNEQFF
13	.	TRBV7-9	TRBJ2-5	few	TGTGCCAGCAGCCCGGGACCCCCAGAGACCCAGTACTTC	CASSPGPPETQYF
12	.	TRBV4-1	TRBJ1-2	.	TGCGCCAGCAGCCATGCGGGATATGGCTACACCTTC	CASSHAGYGYTF